There are many counts of the clone carrying this T cell receptor beta chain. Germline is not matched at one junction end, which may reflect a read error. From germline, CDR1 is SGHRS and CDR2 YFSETQ. The CDR3 is 14 residues long. MiXCR was run by TCRdb on the RT-PCR reads, yielding one entry per CDR3 protein. The data contain approximately 140,000 distinct CDR3 sequences, approximately 35% of them singletons. The sample comes from a study of patients and donors after allogeneic stem cell transplantation. This chain joins TRBV5-1 and TRBJ1-1, with TRBD1 identical over 8 bases. Sequencing was carried out using blood, either unsorted or a sorted T cell fraction (not recorded which). This sequence originates from a human donor who was either an allogeneic HSCT recipient or a stem cell or donor lymphocyte infusion donor (not recorded which). It is not recorded whose cells these are; they may come from a transplant donor. The CDR3 region has the DNA TGCGCCAGCAACTTGGTGGGACAGGCGGCCGGAGCTTTCTTT. Protein sequence: CASNLVGQAAGAFF.